These 32 T cell receptor beta chains originate from one sample sequenced in a study of blood T cell repertoires in COVID-19. The data were produced by immunoSEQ multiplex PCR, yet TCRdb's version contains in-frame clones alone and is incomplete. Of about 55,000 clones in the sample, roughly 80% were seen once. The specimen was peripheral blood. Receptors originate from a woman in her fifties or sixties with acute or convalescent COVID-19.

The V call is TRBV10-1, the J call TRBJ2-5; TRBD2 agrees at 10 bases. The CDR3 length is 16 residues. Germline loops: CDR1 WNHNN, CDR2 SYGVQD (reference sequence). The J segment lost 5 bases and the V segment lost 0 bases, leaving 6 bases of the junction unmatched. The CDR3 sequence is CASSESSSGRRETQYF. Written as DNA, the CDR3 is TGCGCCAGCAGTGAGTCCTCTAGCGGGAGACGGGAGACCCAGTACTTC.

The rearrangement joins TRBV19 to TRBJ1-2; possible D gene TRBD1, 6 bases. The CDR3 is 15 amino acids. Per germline, CDR1 LNHDA and CDR2 SQIVND (reference sequence). V lost 5 bases and J lost 5, with 18 bases in between. The CDR3 DNA reads TGTGCCAGTAGTCCCTTGGGGGCTTCGTATTATGGCTACACCTTC. As protein: CASSPLGASYYGYTF.

This chain links TRBV6-5 with TRBJ1-1; unclear D gene. CDR3 length: 14 amino acids. Per the germline V gene, CDR1 is MNHEY and CDR2 is SVGAGI. V dropped 2 bases and J dropped 1 base, with 8 bases sitting between them. DNA for the CDR3: TGTGCCAGCAGTTACCGGCGGGGGAACACTGAAGCTTTCTTT. Translated, it gives CASSYRRGNTEAFF.

The V and J genes are TRBV6-4 and TRBJ2-2, with a tentative D call TRBD1 (6 bases). Germline V gene data show CDR1 as MRHNA and CDR2 as SNTAGT. There are 16 residues in the CDR3. Between the trimmed V and J ends, which lost 3 bases and 2 bases, there was a span of 13 bases. CDR3 region: CASSDPGTPNTGELFF. CDR3 in DNA: TGTGCCAGCAGTGATCCCGGGACACCTAACACCGGGGAGCTGTTTTTT.

In this sample, this clone turned up a few times. Here the CDR3 reads CASSKDRVNTEAFF. CDR3 in DNA: TGTGCCAGTAGTAAGGACAGGGTTAACACTGAAGCTTTCTTT. V gene TRBV19 combines with J gene TRBJ1-1, with 8 bases matching TRBD1. This CDR3 contains 14 residues. With V trimmed by 4 bases and J by 2 bases, 3 bases remained unmatched. The germline V gene encodes CDR1 LNHDA and CDR2 SQIVND (reference sequence).

The genes are TRBV4-1 and TRBJ2-3, with D uncertain. This CDR3 is 13 amino acids long. V lost 3 bases and J 3 bases, leaving 7 bases between the germline ends. In germline, CDR1 is MGHRA, CDR2 YSYEKL. The CDR3 bases are TGCGCCAGCAGCCATAACTATACAGATACGCAGTATTTT. It specifies CASSHNYTDTQYF.

This clone was detected only once. This rearrangement joins TRBV6-1 to TRBJ2-7; TRBD2 is a possible D gene (7 bases). The CDR3 spans 16 residues. The germline V and J ends were trimmed by 1 base and 0 bases, with 13 bases remaining between them. The germline V gene encodes CDR1 MNHNS and CDR2 SASEGT. CDR3 sequence: CASSEDAGGASYEQYF. CDR3 nucleotide sequence: TGTGCCAGCAGTGAAGATGCTGGGGGGGCCTCCTACGAGCAGTACTTC.

This clone was detected once. V usage is TRBV9 and J usage is TRBJ2-7; D might be TRBD2 (5 bases). Trimming pared 4 bases from V and 3 bases from J, leaving 14 bases between. Germline loops: CDR1 SGDLS, CDR2 YYNGEE. The CDR3 is 14 amino acids. The CDR3 is CASSREGKIYEQYF. CDR3 nucleotide sequence: TGTGCCAGCAGCAGAGAGGGAAAGATCTACGAGCAGTACTTC. Supplemented by reference TRBV9 and TRBJ2-7, the full variable domain reads DSGVTQTPKHLITATGQRVTLRCSPRSGDLSVYWYQQSLDQGLQFLIQYYNGEERAKGNILERFSAQQFPDLHSELNLSSLELGDSALYFCASSREGKIYEQYFGPGTRLTVT.

The chain uses TRBV28 and TRBJ1-1; 7 bases fit TRBD1. Germline V gene data show CDR1 as MDHEN and CDR2 as SYDVKM. CDR3 length: 15 residues. J gave up 2 bases and V 5 bases, and 8 bases lay outside the gene matches. The CDR3 loop is CASSHKGTANTEAFF. In DNA, the CDR3 is TGTGCCAGCAGTCACAAGGGGACAGCTAACACTGAAGCTTTCTTT.

This chain connects TRBV3-1 (or the pseudogene TRBV3-2) to TRBJ1-6; no reliable D call. From germline, CDR1 is LGHDT and CDR2 YNNKEL (reference sequence). V lost 7 bases, J lost 7 bases, and 20 bases lay in between. The CDR3 extends over 16 amino acids. This chain's CDR3 is CASTRFRDLRNSPLHF. The CDR3 DNA follows: TGTGCCAGCACGCGTTTTCGTGACCTCAGGAATTCACCCCTCCACTTT.

This sequence joins TRBV4-2 and TRBJ2-1, with 8 nucleotides matching TRBD2. From germline, CDR1 is LGHNA and CDR2 YNFKEQ. The CDR3 is 16 residues long. J gave up 8 bases and V 0 bases, and 9 bases lay outside the gene matches. CDR3 bases: TGTGCCAGCAGCCAAGAGCTGGCGGGGGGATGGGATGAGCAGTTCTTC. This translates into CASSQELAGGWDEQFF.

This clone was detected a few times. The chain's CDR3 is CASSFLQGATPFF. The CDR3, as DNA: TGTGCCAGCAGCTTCCTCCAAGGGGCGACGCCTTTCTTT. The V gene is TRBV7-8, the J gene TRBJ1-1; a weak D match, TRBD1 (5 bases). Per germline, CDR1 SGHVS and CDR2 FQNEAQ. The V and J ends lost 3 bases and 12 bases respectively, with 17 bases between them. The CDR3 contains 13 residues.

This clone has just a few counts. The gene calls are TRBV28 and TRBJ2-7; 7 nucleotides agree with TRBD1. The CDR3 is 12 amino acids. Germline V gene sequence: CDR1 MDHEN, CDR2 SYDVKM. J was trimmed by 6 bases and V by 6 bases; bases with no gene match: 5. The CDR3 sequence: CASRANRGEQYF. The CDR3 DNA reads as TGTGCCAGCAGAGCAAACAGGGGCGAGCAGTACTTC.

The genes are TRBV5-1 and TRBJ1-1, with TRBD1 matching over 11 bases. Germline V CDR1 and CDR2: SGHRS, YFSETQ. This CDR3 is built from 14 residues. V was clipped by 6 bases and J by 3 bases; unmatched bases: 4. The CDR3 DNA follows: TGCGCCAGCACCCGGGACAGGGGGGACACTGAAGCTTTCTTT. The encoded protein is CASTRDRGDTEAFF.

The chain carries TRBV7-9 and TRBJ2-7; a possible D gene is TRBD1 (6 bases). Germline CDR1 SEHNR, CDR2 FQNEAQ (reference sequence). The CDR3 extends over 13 amino acids. Trimming shortened V by 3 bases and J by 4 bases, and 10 bases separated the two germline ends. In nucleotides, the CDR3 is TGTGCCAGCAGCTTTGGACAGAAATACGAGCAGTACTTC. Protein sequence: CASSFGQKYEQYF.

V is TRBV2 and J is TRBJ2-5; TRBD2 matches at 8 bases. V trimming: 5 bases; J trimming: 2 bases; junction bases outside the gene matches: 4. Germline-derived CDR1 and CDR2 are SNHLY and FYNNEI. This CDR3 has 14 residues. CDR3 region: CASSITSGQETQYF. The CDR3 DNA reads TGTGCCAGCAGTATTACTAGCGGTCAAGAGACCCAGTACTTC. Supplemented by reference TRBV2 and TRBJ2-5, the full variable domain reads EPEVTQTPSHQVTQMGQEVILRCVPISNHLYFYWYRQILGQKVEFLVSFYNNEISEKSEIFDDQFSVERPDGSNFTLKIRSTKLEDSAMYFCASSITSGQETQYFGPGTRLLVL.

V is TRBV5-4 and J is TRBJ2-6; a weak D match, TRBD2 (6 bases). The CDR3 consists of 18 residues. Germline CDR1 is SGHNT and CDR2 is YYREEE (reference sequence). Trimming cost V 4 bases and J 0 bases, with 17 bases left between them. The CDR3 loop is CASSPFRGRSSGANVLTF. CDR3 coding DNA: TGTGCCAGCAGCCCATTCCGGGGGAGAAGCTCTGGGGCCAACGTCCTGACTTTC.

This clone has a single count. V is TRBV19 and J is TRBJ1-2; D possibly corresponds to TRBD1 (5 bases). The V gene lost 10 bases and the J gene lost 6 bases, with 18 bases spanning the gap. This CDR3 has 13 amino acids. Germline CDR1 is LNHDA and CDR2 is SQIVND (reference sequence). DNA of the CDR3: TGTGCCACCGCTCCTTGGGGCATCGATGGCTACACCTTC. Translated, it gives CATAPWGIDGYTF. Full variable domain (remainder filled in from reference TRBV19 and TRBJ1-2): DGGITQSPKYLFRKEGQNVTLSCEQNLNHDAMYWYRQDPGQGLRLIYYSQIVNDFQKGDIAEGYSVSREKKESFPLTVTSAQKNPTAFYLCATAPWGIDGYTFGSGTRLTVV.

This rearrangement joins TRBV11-1 to TRBJ1-1; the match to TRBD1 covers 7 bases. Germline trimming cut 5 bases from V and 2 bases from J; bases unmatched to any gene: 5. The CDR3 extends over 14 amino acids. In germline, CDR1 is SGHAT, CDR2 FQDESV (reference sequence). Here the CDR3 reads CASSPDRDNTEAFF. The CDR3 DNA reads TGTGCCAGCAGCCCCGACAGGGATAACACTGAAGCTTTCTTT.

V and J are TRBV6-5 and TRBJ1-4, with D unresolved. V lost 6 bases, J lost 7 bases, and 12 bases lay in between. This CDR3 has 13 residues. The germline V gene encodes CDR1 MNHEY and CDR2 SVGAGI. Here the CDR3 DNA reads TGTGCCAGCAGAACAACGCATATTGAAAAACTGTTTTTT. The encoded protein is CASRTTHIEKLFF.

The chain employs TRBV4-1 and TRBJ2-4; D gene unclear. Trimming left V 0 bases short and J 0 bases short, with 9 bases between. There are 16 residues in the CDR3. CDR1 is MGHRA, CDR2 YSYEKL, per germline. The CDR3 sequence: CASSQEESLAKNIQYF. The DNA of the CDR3 is TGCGCCAGCAGCCAAGAAGAGAGTTTAGCCAAAAACATTCAGTACTTC.

V gene TRBV20-1 combines with J gene TRBJ2-3, with D maybe TRBD2 (5 bases). Germline CDR1 reads DFQATT; CDR2 reads SNEGSKA (reference sequence). Trimming left V 3 bases short and J 0 bases short, with 16 bases between. This CDR3 is 16 amino acids long. The DNA of the CDR3 is TGCAGTGCTAGTGCCGTCATCCTAGCTAGCACAGATACGCAGTATTTT. Protein: CSASAVILASTDTQYF.

This chain links TRBV11-1 with TRBJ1-1; D is unresolved. V shed 2 bases and J shed 7 bases, with 11 bases lying between them. The CDR3 contains 13 residues. Germline lookup yields CDR1 SGHAT and CDR2 FQDESV (reference sequence). The CDR3 bases are TGTGCCAGCAGCTTAACGAGTGGAGATGAAGCTTTCTTT. Amino acid sequence: CASSLTSGDEAFF.

This chain uses TRBV30 with TRBJ2-6; D possibly corresponds to TRBD1 (6 bases). Trimming pared 4 bases from V and 2 bases from J, leaving 12 bases between. CDR3 size: 15 residues. Germline loops: CDR1 GTSNPN, CDR2 SVGIG (reference sequence). The CDR3 region is CAWNREGAGANVLTF. CDR3 nucleotides: TGTGCCTGGAATCGAGAGGGGGCTGGGGCCAACGTCCTGACTTTC.

V and J are TRBV19 and TRBJ1-6; a possible D gene is TRBD1 (5 bases). The V and J ends lost 9 bases and 8 bases respectively, with 20 bases between them. The CDR3 has 15 amino acids. Germline lookup yields CDR1 LNHDA and CDR2 SQIVND (reference sequence). CDR3 sequence (DNA): TGTGCCAGCACCTTAGGACATCTTATTGATTCACCCCTCCACTTT. Translating it yields CASTLGHLIDSPLHF.

The chain is built from TRBV29-1 and TRBJ1-1; D unclear. Trimming removed 4 bases at V and 1 base at J, with 19 bases between. CDR1 SQVTM and CDR2 ANQGSEA come from the germline V gene. This CDR3 is 16 amino acids long. Here the CDR3 DNA reads TGCAGCGTTGTATCTAACGTACTAATAAAGAACACTGAAGCTTTCTTT. It specifies CSVVSNVLIKNTEAFF.

The sample holds one count of this clone. This chain connects TRBV14 to TRBJ1-4, with D unresolved. This CDR3 has 15 amino acids. V was trimmed by 1 base and J by 3 bases, leaving 9 bases between them. CDR1 is SGHDN and CDR2 is FVKESK in the germline V gene. The CDR3 DNA sequence: TGTGCCAGCAGCCAAGCGGGTCGAGCTAATGAAAAACTGTTTTTT. Amino acid sequence: CASSQAGRANEKLFF.

The chain joins TRBV4-2 to TRBJ1-5, with 10 bases aligning to TRBD1. The germline V gene has CDR1 LGHNA and CDR2 YNFKEQ. V lost 6 bases to trimming and J lost 2 bases; unmatched junction nucleotides: 10. The CDR3 has 17 amino acids. The CDR3 nucleotides are TGTGCCAGCAGTCCCAACCCCGGGACAGGGGGCAATCAGCCCCAGCATTTT. Its protein product is CASSPNPGTGGNQPQHF.

The rearrangement joins TRBV9 to TRBJ2-3, with D tentatively TRBD2 (6 bases). CDR1 is SGDLS and CDR2 is YYNGEE in the germline V gene. Trimming shortened V by 4 bases and J by 4 bases, and 16 bases separated the two germline ends. The CDR3 extends over 15 amino acids. Written as DNA, the CDR3 is TGTGCCAGCAGCATCCAGGTCGGGAGAGCAGATACGCAGTATTTT. Its protein is CASSIQVGRADTQYF.

The chain recombines TRBV3-1 (or the pseudogene TRBV3-2) with TRBJ2-7; 7 bases are a match to TRBD1. CDR3 length: 14 amino acids. Germline V CDR1 and CDR2: LGHDT, YNNKEL (reference sequence). V trimming: 4 bases; J trimming: 3 bases; junction bases outside the gene matches: 6. The CDR3 protein is CASSPWDRSYEQYF. The CDR3 DNA reads as TGTGCCAGCAGCCCCTGGGACAGAAGCTACGAGCAGTACTTC.

In this sample, this clone turned up a few times. One junction end does not reproduce the germline sequence, and a read error may be involved. The chain employs TRBV30 and TRBJ1-1; tentatively, D is TRBD1 (5 bases). The length of the CDR3 is 12 residues. Germline V gene sequence: CDR1 GTSNPN, CDR2 SVGIG (reference sequence). For the CDR3, the DNA is TGCGCGGGGGGGAGGGTGGATACTGAAGCTTTCTTT. It codes for CAGGRVDTEAFF. Drawing the rest from reference TRBV30 and TRBJ1-1, the complete variable domain is SQTIHQWPATLVQPVGSPLSLECTVEGTSNPNLYWYRQAAGRGLQLLFYSVGIGQISSEVPQNLSASRPQDRQFILSSKKLLLSDSGFYLCAGGRVDTEAFFGQGTRLTVV.

This sequence joins TRBV19 and TRBJ1-3; D unclear. The length of the CDR3 is 14 residues. Trimming removed 8 bases from V and 0 bases from J, with 11 bases in between. Germline CDR1 is LNHDA and CDR2 is SQIVND (reference sequence). CDR3 in DNA: TGTGCCAGTCAGCTCCGCGGCTCTGGAAACACCATATATTTT. Translated: CASQLRGSGNTIYF.